This TCR beta chain stems from a study of OX40 agonist ivuxolimab in advanced cancers. As for the study in general: The patients received agonistic anti-OX40 (CD134) antibody ivuxolimab. Partial responses were recorded for three patients, including one with hepatocellular carcinoma and two with cutaneous melanoma.

This clone was counted a few times. Produced via immunoSEQ multiplex PCR; TCRdb's table is partial and in-frame only. The table includes 99,000 or so clones, roughly 90% detected once. Patients were ruled out by autoimmune disease history or systemic immunosuppression. The CDR3 has 15 amino acids. Germline lookup yields CDR1 SGHAT and CDR2 FQNNGV. The V end lost 2 bases, the J end lost 9 bases, and 17 bases lay between the germline ends. The V call is TRBV11-2, the J call TRBJ2-1, with D maybe TRBD2 (7 bases). The sequences come from CD4+ or CD8+ T cells sorted from blood, collected in a trial of the OX40 agonist ivuxolimab. This receptor was obtained from an adult with an advanced solid tumor such as melanoma, head and neck, liver or kidney cancer. The CDR3 here is CASSLTSSGGREQFF. CDR3 DNA: TGTGCCAGCAGCTTAACCTCGTCGGGGGGCCGTGAGCAGTTCTTC.